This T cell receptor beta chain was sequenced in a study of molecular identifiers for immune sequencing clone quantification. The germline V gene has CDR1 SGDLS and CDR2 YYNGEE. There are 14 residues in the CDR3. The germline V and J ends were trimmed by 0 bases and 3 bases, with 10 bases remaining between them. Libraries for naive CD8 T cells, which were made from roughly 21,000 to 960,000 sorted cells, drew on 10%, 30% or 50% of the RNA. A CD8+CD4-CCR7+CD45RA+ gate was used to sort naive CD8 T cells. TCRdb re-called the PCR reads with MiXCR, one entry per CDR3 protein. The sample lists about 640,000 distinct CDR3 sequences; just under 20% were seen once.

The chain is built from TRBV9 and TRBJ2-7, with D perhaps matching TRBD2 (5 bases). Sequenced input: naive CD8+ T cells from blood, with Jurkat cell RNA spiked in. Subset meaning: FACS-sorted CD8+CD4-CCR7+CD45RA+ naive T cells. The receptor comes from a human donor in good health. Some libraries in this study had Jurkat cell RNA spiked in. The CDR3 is CASSVGGNNYEQYF. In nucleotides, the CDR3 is TGTGCCAGCAGCGTAGGAGGGAATAACTACGAGCAGTACTTC.